This entry concerns a single T cell receptor (beta chain). Its antigen is not identified. Some clones are missing from TCRdb's copy, which holds only in-frame ones; the method was immunoSEQ multiplex PCR. The table records 65,000 to 80,000 clones, about 89% of them present only once. The CDR3 is 16 residues long. CDR1 and CDR2 (germline): SGHVS, FQNEAQ. Germline trimming cut 3 bases from V and 9 bases from J; bases unmatched to any gene: 13. The source of the sample is a study of OX40 agonist ivuxolimab in advanced cancers. Regarding the study as a whole: Expanded clones were, on average, more numerous among CD8+ T cells than CD4+. The study did not work out the antigen specificity of the expanded peripheral T cells.

V is TRBV7-8 and J is TRBJ2-1, with 8 bases matching TRBD2. The specimen comprised CD4+ or CD8+ T cells sorted from blood, sampled in a trial of the OX40 agonist ivuxolimab. This TCR derives from an adult with an advanced solid tumor such as melanoma, head and neck, liver or kidney cancer. CDR3 residues: CASSFPAGDPTGEQFF. CDR3 nucleotides: TGTGCCAGCAGCTTCCCAGCGGGAGACCCGACGGGTGAGCAGTTCTTC.